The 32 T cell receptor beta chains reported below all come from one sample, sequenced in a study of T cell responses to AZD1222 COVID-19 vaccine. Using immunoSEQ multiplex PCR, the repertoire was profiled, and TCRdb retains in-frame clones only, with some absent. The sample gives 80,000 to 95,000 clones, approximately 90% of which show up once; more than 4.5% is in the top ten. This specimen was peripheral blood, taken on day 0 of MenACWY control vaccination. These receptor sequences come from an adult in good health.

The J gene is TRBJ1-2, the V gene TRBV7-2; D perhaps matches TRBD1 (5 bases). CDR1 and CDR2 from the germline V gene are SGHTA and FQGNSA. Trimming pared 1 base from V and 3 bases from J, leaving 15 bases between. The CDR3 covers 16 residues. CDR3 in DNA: TGTGCCAGCAGCTTAGTTTGGGGGGGGATAGACTATGGCTACACCTTC. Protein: CASSLVWGGIDYGYTF.

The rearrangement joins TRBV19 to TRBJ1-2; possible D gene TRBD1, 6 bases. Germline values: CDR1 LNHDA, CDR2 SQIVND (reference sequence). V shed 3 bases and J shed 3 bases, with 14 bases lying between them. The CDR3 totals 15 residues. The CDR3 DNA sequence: TGTGCCAGTAGTATGAGGGACACTTGGGACTATGGCTACACCTTC. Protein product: CASSMRDTWDYGYTF.

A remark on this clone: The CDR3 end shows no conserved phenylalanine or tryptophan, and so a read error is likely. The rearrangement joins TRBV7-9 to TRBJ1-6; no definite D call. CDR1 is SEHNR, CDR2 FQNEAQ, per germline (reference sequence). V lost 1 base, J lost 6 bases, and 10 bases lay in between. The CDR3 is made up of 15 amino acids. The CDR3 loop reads CASSLGVGFNSPLHS. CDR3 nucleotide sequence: TGTGCCAGCAGCTTAGGGGTGGGATTTAATTCACCCCTCCACTCT.

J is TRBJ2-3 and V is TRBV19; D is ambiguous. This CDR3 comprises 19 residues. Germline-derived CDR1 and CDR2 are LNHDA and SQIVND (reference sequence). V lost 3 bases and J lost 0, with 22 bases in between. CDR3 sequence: CASSIRLPKFRTSTDTQYF. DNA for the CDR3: TGTGCCAGTAGTATTAGGCTCCCTAAATTCCGAACTAGCACAGATACGCAGTATTTT.

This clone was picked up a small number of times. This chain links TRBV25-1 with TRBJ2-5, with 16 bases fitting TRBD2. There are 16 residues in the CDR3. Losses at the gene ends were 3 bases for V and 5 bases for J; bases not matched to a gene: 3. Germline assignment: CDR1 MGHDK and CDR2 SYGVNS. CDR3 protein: CASSEGLAGGWETQYF. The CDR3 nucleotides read TGTGCCAGCAGTGAGGGACTAGCGGGAGGGTGGGAGACCCAGTACTTC.

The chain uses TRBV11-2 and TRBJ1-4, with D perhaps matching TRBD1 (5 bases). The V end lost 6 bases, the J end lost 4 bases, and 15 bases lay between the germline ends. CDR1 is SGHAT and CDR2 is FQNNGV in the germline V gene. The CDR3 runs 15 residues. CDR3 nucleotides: TGTGCCAGCAGACCCCCCGGGACGGGTAATGAAAAACTGTTTTTT. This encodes CASRPPGTGNEKLFF.

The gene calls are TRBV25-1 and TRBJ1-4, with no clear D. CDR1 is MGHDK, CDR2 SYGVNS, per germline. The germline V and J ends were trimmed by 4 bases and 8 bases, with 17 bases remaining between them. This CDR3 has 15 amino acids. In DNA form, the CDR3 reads TGTGCCAGCAGTGGAGGAGAGGTACGGGTGGAAAAACTGTTTTTT. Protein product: CASSGGEVRVEKLFF.

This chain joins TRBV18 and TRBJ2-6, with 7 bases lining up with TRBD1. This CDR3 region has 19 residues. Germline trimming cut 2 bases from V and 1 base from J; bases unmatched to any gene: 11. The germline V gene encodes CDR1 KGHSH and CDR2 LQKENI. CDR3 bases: TGTGCCAGCTCACCAGTTTTTATGACAGGGTCTTCTGGGGCCAACGTCCTGACTTTC. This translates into CASSPVFMTGSSGANVLTF. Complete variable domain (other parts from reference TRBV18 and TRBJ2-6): NAGVMQNPRHLVRRRGQEARLRCSPMKGHSHVYWYRQLPEEGLKFMVYLQKENIIDESGMPKERFSAEFPKEGPSILRIQQVVRGDSAAYFCASSPVFMTGSSGANVLTFGAGSRLTVL.

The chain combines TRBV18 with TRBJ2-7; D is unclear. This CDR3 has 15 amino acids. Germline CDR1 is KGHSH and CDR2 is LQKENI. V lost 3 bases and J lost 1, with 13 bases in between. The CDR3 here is CASSPPGPTSYEQYF. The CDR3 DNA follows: TGTGCCAGCTCACCCCCAGGACCGACGTCCTACGAGCAGTACTTC.

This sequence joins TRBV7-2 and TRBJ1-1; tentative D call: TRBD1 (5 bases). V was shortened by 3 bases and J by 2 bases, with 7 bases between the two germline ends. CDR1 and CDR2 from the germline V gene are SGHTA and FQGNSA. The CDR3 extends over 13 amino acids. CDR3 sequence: CASSLTENTEAFF. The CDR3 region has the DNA TGTGCCAGCAGCTTGACAGAAAACACTGAAGCTTTCTTT.

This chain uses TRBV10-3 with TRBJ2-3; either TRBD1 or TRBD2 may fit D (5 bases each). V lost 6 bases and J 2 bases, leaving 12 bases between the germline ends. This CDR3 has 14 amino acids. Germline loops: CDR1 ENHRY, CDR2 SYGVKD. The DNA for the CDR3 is TGTGCCATCAGGAGGGACGGACCCACAGATACGCAGTATTTT. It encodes CAIRRDGPTDTQYF.

CDR3 residues: CASSSSSGQYGYTF. CDR3 coding DNA: TGTGCCAGCTCATCATCATCGGGCCAATATGGCTACACCTTC. This chain joins TRBV18 and TRBJ1-2, with D hard to call. CDR3 length: 14 residues. Between the trimmed V and J ends, which lost 5 bases and 5 bases, there was a span of 15 bases. The germline CDR1 and CDR2 sequences are KGHSH and LQKENI.

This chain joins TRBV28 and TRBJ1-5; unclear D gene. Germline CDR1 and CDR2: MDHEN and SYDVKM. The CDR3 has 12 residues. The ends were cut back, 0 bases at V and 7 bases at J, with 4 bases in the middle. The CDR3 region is CASSLWGQPQHF. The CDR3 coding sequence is TGTGCCAGCAGTTTATGGGGGCAGCCCCAGCATTTT. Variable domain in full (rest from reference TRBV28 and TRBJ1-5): DVKVTQSSRYLVKRTGEKVFLECVQDMDHENMFWYRQDPGLGLRLIYFSYDVKMKEKGDIPEGYSVSREKKERFSLILESASTNQTSMYLCASSLWGQPQHFGDGTRLSIL.

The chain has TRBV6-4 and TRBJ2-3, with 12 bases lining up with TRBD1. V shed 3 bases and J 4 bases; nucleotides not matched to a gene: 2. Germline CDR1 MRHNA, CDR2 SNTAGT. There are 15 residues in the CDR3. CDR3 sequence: CASSEGTGGADTQYF. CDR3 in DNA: TGTGCCAGCAGTGAGGGGACAGGGGGCGCAGATACGCAGTATTTT.

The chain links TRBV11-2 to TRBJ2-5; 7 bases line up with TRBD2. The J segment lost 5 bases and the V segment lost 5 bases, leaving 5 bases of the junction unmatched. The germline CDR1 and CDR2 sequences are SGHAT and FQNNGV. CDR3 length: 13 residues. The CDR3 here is CASSPGLEETQYF. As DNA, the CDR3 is TGTGCCAGCAGCCCTGGACTAGAGGAGACCCAGTACTTC.

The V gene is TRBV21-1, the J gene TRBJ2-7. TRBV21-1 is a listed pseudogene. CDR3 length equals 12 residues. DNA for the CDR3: TGTGCCAGCCCGGGACCTCACTACGAGCAGTACTTC. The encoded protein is CASPGPHYEQYF.

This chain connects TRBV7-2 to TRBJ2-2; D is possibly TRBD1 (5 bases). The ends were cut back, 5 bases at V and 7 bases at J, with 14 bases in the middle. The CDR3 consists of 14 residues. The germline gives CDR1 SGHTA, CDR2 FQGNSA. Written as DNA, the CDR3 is TGTGCCAGCAGCCAGGGCCCCACGGGCGGGGAGCTGTTTTTT. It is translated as CASSQGPTGGELFF.

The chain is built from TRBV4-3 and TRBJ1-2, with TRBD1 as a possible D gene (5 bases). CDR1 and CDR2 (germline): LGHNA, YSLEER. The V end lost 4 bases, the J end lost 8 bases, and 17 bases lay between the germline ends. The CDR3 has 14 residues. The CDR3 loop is CASSPQGDIGGYTF. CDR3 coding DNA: TGCGCCAGCAGCCCCCAGGGAGATATTGGCGGCTACACCTTC.

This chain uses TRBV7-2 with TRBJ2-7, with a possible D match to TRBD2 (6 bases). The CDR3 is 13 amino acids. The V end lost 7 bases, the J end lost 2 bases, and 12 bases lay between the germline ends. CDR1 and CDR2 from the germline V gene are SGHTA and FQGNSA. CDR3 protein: CASKAGGPYEQYF. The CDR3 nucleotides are TGTGCCAGCAAGGCCGGGGGTCCCTACGAGCAGTACTTC. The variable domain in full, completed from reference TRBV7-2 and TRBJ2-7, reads GAGVSQSPSNKVTEKGKDVELRCDPISGHTALYWYRQSLGQGLEFLIYFQGNSAPDKSGLPSDRFSAERTGGSVSTLTIQRTQQEDSAVYLCASKAGGPYEQYFGPGTRLTVT.

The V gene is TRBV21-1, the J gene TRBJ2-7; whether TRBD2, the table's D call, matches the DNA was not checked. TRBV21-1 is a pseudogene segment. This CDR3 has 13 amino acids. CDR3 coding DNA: TGTGCCAGCAGCGCCCCGGAGGGAGGCGAGCAGTACTTC. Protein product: CASSAPEGGEQYF.

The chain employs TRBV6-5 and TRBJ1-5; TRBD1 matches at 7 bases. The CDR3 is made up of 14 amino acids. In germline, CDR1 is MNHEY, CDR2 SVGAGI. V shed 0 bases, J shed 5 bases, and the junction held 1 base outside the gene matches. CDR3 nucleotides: TGTGCCAGCAGTTACTCGACAGGGTATCAGCCCCAGCATTTT. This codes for CASSYSTGYQPQHF.

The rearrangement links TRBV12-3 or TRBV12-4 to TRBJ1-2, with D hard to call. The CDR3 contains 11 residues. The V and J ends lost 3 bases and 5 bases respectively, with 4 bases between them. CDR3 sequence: CASSFSYGYTF. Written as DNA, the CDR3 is TGTGCCAGCAGTTTTAGTTATGGCTACACCTTC.

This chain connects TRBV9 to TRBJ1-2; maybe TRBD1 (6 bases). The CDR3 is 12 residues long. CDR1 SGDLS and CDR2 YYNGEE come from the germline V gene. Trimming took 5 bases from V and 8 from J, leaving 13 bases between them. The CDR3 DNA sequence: TGTGCCAGCAGGAACAGGGCGGGAGGCTACACCTTC. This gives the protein CASRNRAGGYTF.

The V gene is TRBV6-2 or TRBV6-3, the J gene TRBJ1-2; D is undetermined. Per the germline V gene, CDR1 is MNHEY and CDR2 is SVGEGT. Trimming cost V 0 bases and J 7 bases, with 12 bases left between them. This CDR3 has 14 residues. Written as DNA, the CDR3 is TGTGCCAGCAGTTACTCTGGGAAGATGGGTGGCTACACCTTC. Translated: CASSYSGKMGGYTF.

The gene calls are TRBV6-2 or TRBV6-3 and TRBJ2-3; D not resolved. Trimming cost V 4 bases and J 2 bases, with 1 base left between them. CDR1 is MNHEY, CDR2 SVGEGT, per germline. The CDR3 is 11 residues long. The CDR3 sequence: CASSSTDTQYF. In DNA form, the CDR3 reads TGTGCCAGCAGTTCCACAGATACGCAGTATTTT.

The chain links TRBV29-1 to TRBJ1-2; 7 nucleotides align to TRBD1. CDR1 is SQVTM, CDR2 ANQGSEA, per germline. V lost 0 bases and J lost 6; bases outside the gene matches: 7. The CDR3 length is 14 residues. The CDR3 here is CSVEEEGQADGYTF. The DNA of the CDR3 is TGCAGCGTTGAAGAAGAAGGACAGGCAGATGGCTACACCTTC.

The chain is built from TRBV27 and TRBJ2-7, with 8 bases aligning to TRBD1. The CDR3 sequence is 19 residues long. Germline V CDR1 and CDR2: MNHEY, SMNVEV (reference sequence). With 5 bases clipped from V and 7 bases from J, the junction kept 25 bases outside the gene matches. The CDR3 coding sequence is TGTGCCAGCAGTCTCTCTTCCACCTGGGACAGGCAAGGGGCGCGGGAGCAGTACTTC. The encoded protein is CASSLSSTWDRQGAREQYF.

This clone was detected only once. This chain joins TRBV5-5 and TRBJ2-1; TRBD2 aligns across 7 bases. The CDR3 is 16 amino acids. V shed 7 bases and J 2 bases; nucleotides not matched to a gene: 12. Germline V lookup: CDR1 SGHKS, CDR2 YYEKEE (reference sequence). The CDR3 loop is CASRLGGTETYNEQFF. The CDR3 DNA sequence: TGTGCCAGCCGCCTGGGGGGGACCGAAACCTACAATGAGCAGTTCTTC.

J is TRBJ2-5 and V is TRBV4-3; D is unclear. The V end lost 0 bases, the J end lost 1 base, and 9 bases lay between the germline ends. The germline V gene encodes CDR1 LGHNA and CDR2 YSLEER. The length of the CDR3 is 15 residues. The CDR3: CASSQDEAVQETQYF. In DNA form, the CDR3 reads TGCGCCAGCAGCCAAGATGAGGCAGTCCAAGAGACCCAGTACTTC.

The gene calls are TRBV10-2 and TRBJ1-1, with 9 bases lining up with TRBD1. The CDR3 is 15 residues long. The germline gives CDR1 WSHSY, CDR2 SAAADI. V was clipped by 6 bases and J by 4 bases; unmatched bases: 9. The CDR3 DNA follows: TGCGCCAGCAGGGCCGGGACAGGGAGTTCCACTGAAGCTTTCTTT. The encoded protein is CASRAGTGSSTEAFF.

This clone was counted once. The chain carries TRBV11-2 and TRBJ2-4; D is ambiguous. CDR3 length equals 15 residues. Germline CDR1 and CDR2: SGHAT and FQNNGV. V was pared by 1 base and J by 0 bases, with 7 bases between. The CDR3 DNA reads TGTGCCAGCAGCTTAGCCCGAGTAGCCAAAAACATTCAGTACTTC. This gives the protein CASSLARVAKNIQYF.

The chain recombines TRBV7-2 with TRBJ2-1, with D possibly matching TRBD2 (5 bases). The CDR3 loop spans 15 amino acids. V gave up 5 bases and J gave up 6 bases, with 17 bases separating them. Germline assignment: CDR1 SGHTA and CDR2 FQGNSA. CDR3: CASSPKTLAGNEQFF. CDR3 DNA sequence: TGTGCCAGCAGCCCAAAGACTCTGGCGGGCAATGAGCAGTTCTTC.